These T cell receptor beta chains were read from a single sample in a study of molecular identifiers for immune sequencing clone quantification. TCRdb analysed the PCR reads with MiXCR anew, one entry per CDR3 protein. The sample has around 460,000 distinct CDR3 sequences, roughly 26% seen once. The sequenced material came from naive CD8+ T cells from blood, with Jurkat cell RNA spiked in. Receptors originate from a human donor in good health. Some libraries in this study had Jurkat cell RNA spiked in. The CDR3 runs from the conserved cysteine through the conserved F or W. D genes are given only for firm matches. Clone size, where shown, is once, few, many, or a class for clones that have expanded.

>TRBD2|TRBV7-3|TRBJ2-5|.
CASSLDAGLAGETQYF
TGTGCCAGCAGCTTGGACGCGGGACTAGCGGGGGAGACCCAGTACTTC
>.|TRBV2|TRBJ2-1|.
CASSLSWNEQFF
TGTGCCAGCAGCCTCTCATGGAATGAGCAGTTCTTC
>.|TRBV4-3|TRBJ2-7|once
CASSQDIQSYEQYF
TGCGCCAGCAGCCAAGATATACAGAGCTACGAGCAGTACTTC
>TRBD2|TRBV30|TRBJ2-3|few
CAWSTGLAGFTDTQYF
TGTGCCTGGAGTACGGGACTAGCGGGGTTCACAGATACGCAGTATTTT
>TRBD2|TRBV9|TRBJ2-3|.
CASSVASGAPSTDTQYF
TGTGCCAGCAGCGTAGCTAGCGGGGCACCAAGCACAGACACGCAGTATTTT
>.|TRBV30|TRBJ2-3|many
CAWSAVVTNADTQYF
TGTGCCTGGAGCGCAGTGGTCACCAACGCAGATACGCAGTATTTT
>.|TRBV20-1|TRBJ2-7|many
CSARDLGLVRGEQYF
TGCAGTGCTAGAGATTTGGGACTAGTCAGGGGGGAGCAGTACTTC
>.|TRBV27|TRBJ2-1|.
CASSLPAVPYNEQFF
TGTGCCAGCAGTTTACCAGCGGTTCCCTACAATGAGCAGTTCTTC
>.|TRBV27|TRBJ1-1|many
CASSLILNTEAFF
TGTGCCAGCAGCCTTATATTGAACACTGAAGCTTTCTTT
>TRBD2|TRBV4-1|TRBJ2-7|few
CASSQEEGGLVHYEQYF
TGCGCCAGCAGCCAAGAAGAAGGAGGACTAGTCCACTACGAGCAGTACTTC